Listed below are T cell receptor beta chains from one sample, sequenced in a study of blood T cell repertoires in COVID-19. Here immunoSEQ multiplex PCR was the method, and the copy in TCRdb shows in-frame clones only, minus some. The top ten clones hold about 10% of a sample with approximately 250,000 clones, 88% of them seen once. The sequenced sample consisted of peripheral blood. The receptor set was obtained from a woman in her 70s with COVID-19, enrolled during active disease. The conserved cysteine and the conserved F or W are not part of the CDR3 here.

V gene | CDR3 protein
TRBV19 | ASRASGGLENTEAF
TRBV21-1 | ASSTEGLADTYEQY
TRBV7-9 | ASSLGTGDPEQY
TRBV5-1 | ASTKFRRQGGNEQF
TRBV18 | ASSQGIDVGTSGRNEQF
TRBV30 | AWSLREEYGYT
TRBV4-1 | ASSPQQGFGNSPLH
TRBV11-2 | ASSDRQGAVNTEAF
TRBV9 | ASSVRDSPYNEQF
TRBV10-3 | AIRRTENTGELF
TRBV12-3/TRBV12-4 | ASRGTGVEKLF
TRBV24-1 | ATSAVDRVTGELF
TRBV28 | ASRTRPGLAGLSSYEQY
TRBV2 | ASSGEGLPGREQY
TRBV19 | ASSKGGGRAVSYQETQY
TRBV11-3 | ASSFRGSSGTDTQY
TRBV5-1 | ASSLERTTYEQY
TRBV2 | ASRPGVATETQY
TRBV5-1 | ASSWDTEINEQF
TRBV28 | ASIASGNTGELF
TRBV19 | ASSRQEGTDTQY
TRBV28 | ASSLKRTSGSYEQY
TRBV6-5 | VSGRQSYEQY
TRBV5-8 | ASSSPFDASINNEKLF
TRBV27 | ASSLTTDQPQH